Below, 10 T cell receptor beta chains from the same sample are listed, as sequenced in a study of molecular identifiers for immune sequencing clone quantification. MiXCR, run by TCRdb on the PCR reads, gives a single entry per CDR3 protein. The data hold 20,000 to 30,000 distinct CDR3 sequences, with roughly 15% observed a single time. Sequencing was done on a sample of naive CD8+ T cells from blood, with Jurkat cell RNA spiked in. As for subset: FACS-sorted CD8+CD4-CCR7+CD45RA+ naive T cells. Receptors originate from a human donor in good health. Some libraries in this study had Jurkat cell RNA spiked in.

This chain uses TRBV7-2 with TRBJ2-1, with a weak D call TRBD2 (5 bases). Trimming took off 0 bases at V and 2 bases at J, with 14 bases between the two ends. Looked up from germline, CDR1 is SGHTA and CDR2 is FQGNSA. CDR3 size: 17 residues. The CDR3 protein is CASSLARVGGPYNEQFF. DNA of the CDR3: TGTGCCAGCAGCTTAGCGAGGGTGGGCGGCCCCTACAATGAGCAGTTCTTC.

This clonotype was recorded many times. The genes are TRBV30 and TRBJ2-3; no clear D gene. There are 13 residues in the CDR3. Germline lookup yields CDR1 GTSNPN and CDR2 SVGIG (reference sequence). Trimming pared 3 bases from V and 1 base from J, leaving 8 bases between. The CDR3, as DNA: TGTGCCTGGAGCCGGCTGGGCACAGATACGCAGTATTTT. As protein: CAWSRLGTDTQYF.

Of note for this clonotype: One end of the junction does not line up with germline, which may come from a read error. The rearrangement links TRBV20-1 to TRBJ2-3; 8 bases match TRBD2. Per germline, CDR1 DFQATT and CDR2 SNEGSKA (reference sequence). The CDR3 contains 16 residues. The CDR3 region is CSARIHNGRVTDTQYF. The CDR3 nucleotides read TGCAGTGCTAGGATTCATAACGGGAGGGTCACAGACACGCAGTATTTT.

The sample holds many counts of this clonotype. The V call is TRBV7-3, the J call TRBJ2-1; 8 bases match TRBD2. V gave up 2 bases and J gave up 5 bases; unmatched junction bases: 8. Germline V CDR1 and CDR2: SGHTA, FQGTGA. The CDR3 has 16 residues. CDR3 DNA: TGTGCCAGCAGCTTACTAGCGGGCCTACCCAACAATGAGCAGTTCTTC. This encodes CASSLLAGLPNNEQFF.

This clonotype was detected many times. The gene calls are TRBV19 and TRBJ2-7; the match to TRBD1 covers 10 bases. The trim removed 5 bases at V and 6 bases at J, leaving 4 bases unmatched. Germline V gene data show CDR1 as LNHDA and CDR2 as SQIVND (reference sequence). CDR3 length equals 13 residues. For the CDR3, the DNA is TGTGCCAGTAGTCTCCGGACAGGGGGCGAGCAGTACTTC. Protein: CASSLRTGGEQYF.

This clonotype was seen repeatedly, ten times or more. This chain uses TRBV7-9 with TRBJ1-1, with a weak D call TRBD1 (6 bases). This CDR3 is 17 amino acids long. V shed 1 base and J shed 0 bases, with 15 bases lying between them. Germline V gene data show CDR1 as SEHNR and CDR2 as FQNEAQ (reference sequence). The CDR3 region is CASSLVGQGALNTEAFF. The CDR3 bases are TGTGCCAGCAGCTTAGTGGGACAAGGAGCACTGAACACTGAAGCTTTCTTT. Looking up the rest from reference TRBV7-9 and TRBJ1-1 gives the full variable domain: DTGVSQNPRHKITKRGQNVTFRCDPISEHNRLYWYRQTLGQGPEFLTYFQNEAQLEKSRLLSDRFSAERPKGSFSTLEIQRTEQGDSAMYLCASSLVGQGALNTEAFFGQGTRLTVV.

In this sample, this clonotype turned up many times. The CDR3, as DNA: TGTGCCAGCAGCGCGGGACAGGCGATAATCTATGGCTACACCTTC. The encoded protein is CASSAGQAIIYGYTF. This chain links TRBV9 with TRBJ1-2, with 8 bases aligning to TRBD1. The CDR3 covers 15 residues. Germline V CDR1 and CDR2: SGDLS, YYNGEE. The junction had 8 bases not matched to a gene; V was cut back by 3 bases and J by 4 bases.

This clonotype is labeled medium-sized. V usage is TRBV20-1 and J usage is TRBJ1-4; 7 bases line up with TRBD1. Germline V gene sequence: CDR1 DFQATT, CDR2 SNEGSKA (reference sequence). V lost 5 bases, J lost 2 bases, and 8 bases stayed unmatched. The CDR3 length is 15 residues. The CDR3 sequence: CSASRPQGTNEKLFF. The CDR3 bases are TGCAGTGCTTCCCGTCCACAGGGGACTAATGAAAAACTGTTTTTT.

This clonotype has at least ten counts. This rearrangement joins TRBV7-2 to TRBJ1-1; 8 nucleotides align to TRBD1. Germline V gives CDR1 SGHTA, CDR2 FQGNSA. V shed 4 bases and J 4 bases; nucleotides not matched to a gene: 8. CDR3 size: 15 residues. The CDR3 spells CASSSPGQGGTEAFF. The CDR3 DNA reads as TGTGCCAGCAGCTCCCCCGGACAGGGCGGCACTGAAGCTTTCTTT. Using reference TRBV7-2 and TRBJ1-1 for the parts outside the CDR3, the full variable domain is GAGVSQSPSNKVTEKGKDVELRCDPISGHTALYWYRQSLGQGLEFLIYFQGNSAPDKSGLPSDRFSAERTGGSVSTLTIQRTQQEDSAVYLCASSSPGQGGTEAFFGQGTRLTVV.

This clonotype was counted ten times or more. The rearrangement joins TRBV7-2 to TRBJ2-7; 7 positions agree with TRBD1. V dropped 1 base and J dropped 3; count of bases not matched to a gene: 3. Per germline, CDR1 SGHTA and CDR2 FQGNSA. CDR3 length equals 14 residues. Here the CDR3 DNA reads TGTGCCAGCAGCTTAGGTTCAGGGGGCTACGAGCAGTACTTC. It translates to CASSLGSGGYEQYF.